The rows below give T cell receptor beta chains drawn from one sample of a study of T-cell memory formation after mild COVID-19. Each CDR3 protein gets one entry after TCRdb re-called the 5' RACE reads with MiXCR. Among about 200,000 distinct CDR3 sequences, roughly 16% were seen once, and the ten largest hold roughly 1.9%. Sequencing was carried out using PBMCs or a T cell subset sorted from them (not recorded which). Receptor source: an adult woman who had mild COVID-19 (a few samples of this study predate the infection). Cell type and time point are not known. Each CDR3 is given with its conserved first and last residue. Each record gives: CDR3 length, J gene, V gene, CDR3 protein.

16,TRBJ1-6,TRBV6-5,CASSKQGVWYNSPLHF
12,TRBJ1-3,TRBV6-5,CAAGAAGNTIYF
16,TRBJ1-2,TRBV6-2/TRBV6-3,CASRPTLSGERDGYTF
16,TRBJ1-1,TRBV4-2,CASSQVGQGENTEAFF
16,TRBJ2-1,TRBV3-1,CASSPTQRLSYNEQFF
11,TRBJ2-7,TRBV29-1,CSATATYEQYF
11,TRBJ2-7,TRBV20-1,CSARDRREQYF
15,TRBJ2-7,TRBV2,CASSSDSAPSYEQYF
14,TRBJ2-1,TRBV29-1,CSVRGGRTYNEQFF
17,TRBJ2-1,TRBV20-1,CSARDPTSGRGYNEQFF
19,TRBJ2-6,TRBV5-1,CASSPWTSGGTLGANVLTF
13,TRBJ1-6,TRBV7-2,CASSLVVETPLHF
16,TRBJ1-5,TRBV18,CASSPLERGGNQPQHF
12,TRBJ2-5,TRBV7-9,CASSLVRETQYF
15,TRBJ1-4,TRBV9,CASSSTPDSGEKLFF
14,TRBJ2-3,TRBV9,CASSVTESADTQYF
15,TRBJ2-7,TRBV5-1,CASSLAGTSSDEQYF
14,TRBJ2-2,TRBV19,CASSTRTSNGELFF
14,TRBJ2-3,TRBV6-1,CASRDRVTTDTQYF
14,TRBJ2-2,TRBV29-1,CSVARGRNTGELFF
14,TRBJ1-1,TRBV7-3,CASSLIPGNTEAFF
15,TRBJ2-1,TRBV12-3/TRBV12-4,CASTPTGRTYNEQFF
15,TRBJ1-3,TRBV5-1,CASSLAQGSGNTIYF
16,TRBJ2-3,TRBV7-8,CASSPRRRGGTDTQYF
12,TRBJ2-7,TRBV29-1,CSVVGQAYEQYF
14,TRBJ1-6,TRBV20-1,CSVKGRNYNSPLHF
14,TRBJ1-6,TRBV6-1,CASTVDSWDSPLHF
14,TRBJ2-7,TRBV30,CALSRGLGGYEQYF
14,TRBJ2-1,TRBV9,CASSVGGVYNEQFF
14,TRBJ2-7,TRBV6-6,CASSYGTSGGGQYF
13,TRBJ1-1,TRBV2,CASSEYENTEAFF
15,TRBJ1-1,TRBV6-6,CASSKPGQGNTEAFF
16,TRBJ2-1,TRBV24-1,CATSDSPSGRGDEQFF
15,TRBJ2-1,TRBV5-1,CASSLAEVRQGGQFF
14,TRBJ2-1,TRBV2,CASRGMTSGGEQFF
13,TRBJ1-2,TRBV29-1,CSARTGVGYGYTF
11,TRBJ2-5,TRBV5-1,CASRFQETQYF
15,TRBJ2-7,TRBV25-1,CASRGLAGGPYEQYF
15,TRBJ1-2,TRBV18,CASSTTDYRAQGYTF
14,TRBJ2-6,TRBV7-8,CASRSGSGANVLTF
15,TRBJ2-4,TRBV20-1,CSAPGQLIAKNIQYF